The 23 T cell receptor beta chains in this list originate from one sample, sequenced in a study of blood T cell repertoires in COVID-19. The protocol was immunoSEQ multiplex PCR, while the TCRdb copy is restricted to in-frame clones and leaves out a portion. The profile shows approximately 200,000 clones, around 85% of them singletons. The specimen sequenced was peripheral blood. These TCRs come from a human donor with active or convalescent COVID-19. The donor label of this sample is uncertain.

V usage is TRBV10-3 and J usage is TRBJ2-7, with 7 bases fitting TRBD2. With 2 bases clipped from V and 4 bases from J, the junction kept 11 bases outside the gene matches. There are 16 residues in the CDR3. Per germline, CDR1 ENHRY and CDR2 SYGVKD. The CDR3: CAISEPIGAGFYEQYF. Here the CDR3 DNA reads TGTGCCATCAGTGAGCCCATAGGAGCGGGATTTTACGAGCAGTACTTC.

The chain recombines TRBV5-5 with TRBJ2-1, with 8 bases lining up with TRBD2. This CDR3 region has 16 residues. Per germline, CDR1 SGHKS and CDR2 YYEKEE (reference sequence). After removal of 1 base from V and 4 bases from J, the junction contained 7 bases not matched to a gene. The CDR3 DNA sequence: TGTGCCAGCAGCTTGTCCGGGACTAGTGGGTACAATGAGCAGTTCTTC. Translated: CASSLSGTSGYNEQFF.

The chain employs TRBV5-1 and TRBJ2-7, with D uncertain. Looked up from germline, CDR1 is SGHRS and CDR2 is YFSETQ. The CDR3 runs 14 residues. With 0 bases removed from V and 1 base from J, the gap between germline ends came to 8 bases. The CDR3 loop is CASSLVVRSYEQYF. The CDR3 region has the DNA TGCGCCAGCAGCTTGGTGGTCAGGTCCTACGAGCAGTACTTC. Using reference TRBV5-1 and TRBJ2-7 for the parts outside the CDR3, the full variable domain is KAGVTQTPRYLIKTRGQQVTLSCSPISGHRSVSWYQQTPGQGLQFLFEYFSETQRNKGNFPGRFSGRQFSNSRSEMNVSTLELGDSALYLCASSLVVRSYEQYFGPGTRLTVT.

This chain uses TRBV6-2 or TRBV6-3 with TRBJ2-1; no reliable D call. With 4 bases removed from V and 0 bases from J, the gap between germline ends came to 10 bases. Germline CDR1 MNHEY, CDR2 SVGEGT. The CDR3 is 15 amino acids. CDR3 sequence: CASSLQMYSYNEQFF. CDR3 nucleotide sequence: TGTGCCAGCAGTTTACAGATGTACTCCTACAATGAGCAGTTCTTC.

The chain carries TRBV2 and TRBJ2-1; 10 bases line up with TRBD2. Germline V gene sequence: CDR1 SNHLY, CDR2 FYNNEI. The CDR3 covers 19 residues. The trim removed 10 bases at V and 6 bases at J, leaving 24 bases unmatched. The CDR3 sequence is CATTFDGGTSLAGVNEQFF. CDR3 sequence (DNA): TGTGCCACCACCTTTGATGGAGGGACTTCGCTAGCGGGAGTCAATGAGCAGTTCTTC.

This clone turned up a few times. V gene TRBV12-5 combines with J gene TRBJ2-1; 9 positions agree with TRBD2. The CDR3 is made up of 17 amino acids. Losses at the gene ends were 5 bases for V and 8 bases for J; bases not matched to a gene: 16. Germline values: CDR1 LGHNT, CDR2 FRNRAP. The DNA of the CDR3 is TGTGCTAGTGGTCCCCGGTGGGCGGGAGGGCCGCTCGATGAGCAGTTCTTC. This translates into CASGPRWAGGPLDEQFF.

The chain is built from TRBV3-1 (or the pseudogene TRBV3-2) and TRBJ1-1, with 7 bases that match TRBD1. The V gene's germline CDR1 is LGHDT and CDR2 YNNKEL (reference sequence). The V gene end was trimmed by 5 bases and the J gene end by 7 bases; junction bases not matched to a gene: 4. The CDR3 has 12 amino acids. The CDR3 DNA reads as TGTGCCAGCAGCTTCAGACAGGGTGAAGCTTTCTTT. It encodes CASSFRQGEAFF.

The gene calls are TRBV6-2 or TRBV6-3 and TRBJ2-5, with a weak D call TRBD2 (5 bases). The V gene's germline CDR1 is MNHEY and CDR2 SVGEGT. Trimming stripped 3 bases from V and 5 bases from J, with 10 bases between. The CDR3 has 13 residues. The CDR3 region has the DNA TGTGCCAGCAGTTATGGGAGTGTGGAGACCCAGTACTTC. Amino acids: CASSYGSVETQYF.

The V gene is TRBV12-3 or TRBV12-4, the J gene TRBJ1-2, with D possibly matching TRBD1 (5 bases). CDR3 size: 12 residues. V lost 0 bases to trimming and J lost 8 bases, with 7 bases between them. The CDR3 nucleotides are TGTGCCAGCAGTTTAGCGGACACGGGCTACACCTTC. Amino acids: CASSLADTGYTF.

V and J are TRBV7-9 and TRBJ2-4, with TRBD1 as a possible D gene (5 bases). Trimming cost V 5 bases and J 0 bases, with 8 bases left between them. Germline V lookup: CDR1 SEHNR, CDR2 FQNEAQ (reference sequence). This CDR3 has 14 residues. Written as DNA, the CDR3 is TGTGCCAGCAGCCAGGGCCTAGCCAAAAACATTCAGTACTTC. Protein product: CASSQGLAKNIQYF.

The V and J genes are TRBV6-6 and TRBJ2-7, with 14 positions matching TRBD2. Losses at the gene ends were 6 bases for V and 3 bases for J; bases not matched to a gene: 7. Germline values: CDR1 MNHNY, CDR2 SVGAGI (reference sequence). The CDR3 runs to 16 residues. CDR3 in DNA: TGTGCCAGCAGCCCAGGGACTAGCGGGGGTTTCTACGAGCAGTACTTC. This sequence encodes CASSPGTSGGFYEQYF.

The rearrangement links TRBV30 to TRBJ2-5, with D perhaps matching TRBD1 (6 bases). The CDR3 runs to 15 residues. Germline CDR1 and CDR2: GTSNPN and SVGIG (reference sequence). V was pared by 5 bases and J by 5 bases, with 21 bases between. The CDR3 bases are TGTGCCTGGGGTAGAGGGACACCTGGTATGGAGACCCAGTACTTC. Amino acid sequence: CAWGRGTPGMETQYF.

The genes are TRBV5-4 and TRBJ2-5, with D tentatively TRBD1 (6 bases). The V gene's germline CDR1 is SGHNT and CDR2 YYREEE (reference sequence). The CDR3 consists of 14 residues. V was clipped by 3 bases and J by 5 bases, with 14 bases between them. CDR3 nucleotides: TGTGCCAGCAGCTCTTACAGGGATGGGGAGACCCAGTACTTC. It translates to CASSSYRDGETQYF.

In this sample, this clone turned up once. The chain carries TRBV7-2 and TRBJ2-7; 8 bases are shared with TRBD2. Germline V CDR1 and CDR2: SGHTA, FQGNSA. The CDR3 runs 16 residues. Trimming at V came to 4 bases and at J to 0 bases, leaving 8 bases not matched to a gene. The CDR3 region has the DNA TGTGCCAGCAGCTCTCGGGGGGGTTCTAGCTCCTACGAGCAGTACTTC. Its protein product is CASSSRGGSSSYEQYF.

V is TRBV2 and J is TRBJ2-1; D unresolved. The germline gives CDR1 SNHLY, CDR2 FYNNEI. This CDR3 contains 11 residues. Trimming removed 6 bases at V and 3 bases at J, with 3 bases between. In DNA, the CDR3 is TGTGCCAGCAGCAGCTACAATGAGCAGTTCTTC. Encoded protein: CASSSYNEQFF.

The chain combines TRBV5-4 with TRBJ2-1; 8 nucleotides align to TRBD2. Germline V gene data show CDR1 as SGHNT and CDR2 as YYREEE (reference sequence). Trimming at V came to 7 bases and at J to 9 bases, leaving 15 bases not matched to a gene. The CDR3 has 15 amino acids. CDR3 in DNA: TGTGCCAGCCAACGCGCGGGTAGCGGGGTCAGTGAGCAGTTCTTC. Translation gives CASQRAGSGVSEQFF.

V is TRBV14 and J is TRBJ2-2; 8 nucleotides agree with TRBD1. CDR3 length equals 16 residues. In germline, CDR1 is SGHDN, CDR2 FVKESK. V was clipped by 4 bases and J by 6 bases; unmatched bases: 10. CDR3 residues: CASSPLGTGVAGELFF. The CDR3, as DNA: TGTGCCAGCAGCCCCCTGGGGACAGGTGTAGCCGGGGAGCTGTTTTTT.

This chain links TRBV9 with TRBJ2-1, with TRBD2 identical over 9 bases. V lost 3 bases and J lost 0; bases outside the gene matches: 7. The V gene's germline CDR1 is SGDLS and CDR2 YYNGEE. CDR3 length equals 17 residues. CDR3 nucleotides: TGTGCCAGCAGCGCCCACCTAGCGGGGCTCTCCTACAATGAGCAGTTCTTC. It specifies CASSAHLAGLSYNEQFF.

The chain is built from TRBV2 and TRBJ2-7, with 7 bases identical to TRBD2. Trimming at V came to 1 base and at J to 3 bases, leaving 6 bases not matched to a gene. The CDR3 loop spans 15 amino acids. Germline assignment: CDR1 SNHLY and CDR2 FYNNEI. Written as DNA, the CDR3 is TGTGCCAGCAGTGAAGTTGGTGGCGGGAGCTACGAGCAGTACTTC. As protein: CASSEVGGGSYEQYF.

This clone has a single count. The gene calls are TRBV30 and TRBJ2-1; TRBD2 agrees at 13 bases. The J segment lost 8 bases and the V segment lost 2 bases, leaving 3 bases of the junction unmatched. The CDR3 has 14 amino acids. Looked up from germline, CDR1 is GTSNPN and CDR2 is SVGIG (reference sequence). CDR3 sequence reads: CAWSTSGGGDEQFF. DNA for the CDR3: TGTGCCTGGAGTACTAGCGGGGGGGGCGATGAGCAGTTCTTC.

This chain links TRBV6-5 with TRBJ1-5; TRBD1 is a possible D gene (6 bases). This CDR3 comprises 14 residues. Germline V CDR1 and CDR2: MNHEY, SVGAGI. The germline V and J ends were trimmed by 6 bases and 2 bases, with 11 bases remaining between them. CDR3 residues: CASSHRAGNQPQHF. In nucleotides, the CDR3 is TGTGCCAGCAGCCACAGGGCTGGCAATCAGCCCCAGCATTTT.

The chain uses TRBV3-1 (or the pseudogene TRBV3-2) and TRBJ2-7, with D possibly TRBD2 on 5 matching bases. The CDR3 sequence is 15 residues long. The germline CDR1 and CDR2 sequences are LGHDT and YNNKEL (reference sequence). V shed 5 bases and J shed 6 bases, with 20 bases lying between them. The CDR3 spells CASSRNGESLFEQYF. CDR3 nucleotide sequence: TGTGCCAGCAGCAGAAACGGGGAGTCCCTTTTCGAGCAGTACTTC.

On this clone itself: Distinct nucleotide sequences in the sample also encode this CDR3. The chain has TRBV28 and TRBJ1-4; D perhaps matches TRBD1 (5 bases). This CDR3 has 13 residues. Germline V gene sequence: CDR1 MDHEN, CDR2 SYDVKM. Trimming took off 5 bases at V and 8 bases at J, with 12 bases between the two ends. The CDR3 nucleotides are TGTGCCAGCAGTCTAGGGGATTTGGAAAAACTGTTTTTT. Amino acids: CASSLGDLEKLFF.